Included here is one T cell receptor beta chain sequence, with context. The antigen is unknown. Unstimulated regulatory T cells (CD4+CD25+CD127-), CD4+CD25- non-regulatory cells, CD4 and CD8 cells were FACS-sorted from thawed PBMCs. Sequencing was performed with immunoSEQ multiplex PCR; in TCRdb, only in-frame clones are kept and a portion is missing. Here the sample spans around 19,000 clones, roughly 82% being singletons. The CDR3 has 15 residues. V was pared by 4 bases and J by 2 bases, with 15 bases between. The germline CDR1 and CDR2 sequences are MDHEN and SYDVKM. These data belong to a study of Tregs in tolerant kidney transplant recipients. Regarding the study as a whole: This study did not directly address biological reproducibility.

The chain uses TRBV28 and TRBJ2-7; D tentatively reads TRBD1 or TRBD2 (6 bases each). The sample comprised Tregs from blood. The sequence came from a human donor in good health. The CDR3 region is CASSSYGGRTYEQYF. The CDR3 DNA reads as TGTGCCAGCAGTTCTTATGGGGGGCGCACCTACGAGCAGTACTTC.